Listed here is a single TCR beta chain. The data stem from a study of OX40 agonist ivuxolimab in advanced cancers. Turning to the study itself: Three partial responders included one hepatocellular carcinoma patient and two cutaneous melanoma patients.

The repertoire was sequenced with immunoSEQ multiplex PCR; TCRdb's copy has only in-frame clones and lacks some. The repertoire holds tens of thousands of clones, with 75% to 85% as singletons. The sample in question was CD4+ or CD8+ T cells sorted from blood, obtained in a trial of the OX40 agonist ivuxolimab. The clonotype comes from an adult with an advanced solid tumor such as melanoma, head and neck, liver or kidney cancer.

The CDR3 DNA is TGTGCCATTTCAAAACCAGGGTTGAGTCAGCCCCAGCATTTT. Encoded protein: CAISKPGLSQPQHF. The genes are TRBV28 and TRBJ1-5; D might be TRBD1 (5 bases). Germline CDR1 reads MDHEN; CDR2 reads SYDVKM. Between the trimmed V and J ends, which lost 10 bases and 6 bases, there was a span of 19 bases. The CDR3 runs 14 residues.